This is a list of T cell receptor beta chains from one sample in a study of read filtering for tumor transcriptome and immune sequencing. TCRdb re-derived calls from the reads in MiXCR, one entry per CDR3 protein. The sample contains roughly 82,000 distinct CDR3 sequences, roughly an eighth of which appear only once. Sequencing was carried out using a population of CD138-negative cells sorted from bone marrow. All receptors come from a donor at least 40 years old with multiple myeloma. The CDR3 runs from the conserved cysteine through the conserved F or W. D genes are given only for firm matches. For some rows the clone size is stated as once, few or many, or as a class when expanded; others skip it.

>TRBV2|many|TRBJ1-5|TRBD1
CASRQGLNQPQHF
TGTGCCAGCAGACAGGGGTTAAATCAGCCCCAGCACTTT
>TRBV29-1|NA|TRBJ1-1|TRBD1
CSAPATGGDEAFF
TGCAGCGCCCCGGCGACAGGGGGGGATGAAGCTTTCTTT
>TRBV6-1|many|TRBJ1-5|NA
CASSEAWGKQPQHF
TGTGCCAGCAGTGAAGCGTGGGGGAAGCAGCCCCAGCATTTT
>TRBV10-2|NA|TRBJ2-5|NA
CASSESGALLQETQYF
TGCGCCAGCAGTGAGTCGGGAGCCCTACTTCAAGAGACCCAGTACTTC
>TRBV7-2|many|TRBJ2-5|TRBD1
CASSARDRGRETQYF
TGTGCCAGCAGCGCACGGGACAGGGGGCGGGAGACCCAGTACTTC
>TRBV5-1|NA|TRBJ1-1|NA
CASSLGGDGSTEASF
TGCGCCAGCAGCTTGGGTGGGGACGGCAGCACTGAAGCTTCCTTT
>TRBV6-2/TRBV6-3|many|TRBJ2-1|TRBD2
CASSSFSGGFYNEQFF
TGTGCCAGCAGTTCCTTTAGCGGGGGGTTCTACAATGAGCAGTTCTTC
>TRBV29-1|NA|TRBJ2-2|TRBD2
CSVEPLAGANTGELFF
TGCAGCGTTGAACCCCTAGCGGGTGCGAACACCGGGGAGCTGTTTTTT
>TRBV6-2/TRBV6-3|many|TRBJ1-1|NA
CASRAGGSTEAFF
TGTGCCAGCAGGGCCGGGGGGTCCACTGAAGCTTTCTTT
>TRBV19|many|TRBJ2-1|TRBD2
CASSIDRGGSKNEQFF
TGTGCCAGTAGTATAGATCGGGGCGGGAGTAAAAATGAGCAGTTCTTC
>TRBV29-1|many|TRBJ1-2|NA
CSVVHLNYGYTF
TGCAGCGTTGTACACCTTAACTATGGCTACACCTTC
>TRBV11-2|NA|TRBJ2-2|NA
CTSSRGAGGTGELFF
TGTACCAGCAGCCGTGGAGCGGGCGGGACCGGGGAGCTGTTCTTT
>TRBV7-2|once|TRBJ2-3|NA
CASSPSPGTDTQYF
TGTGCCAGCAGCCCCAGTCCCGGGACAGATACGCAGTATTTT
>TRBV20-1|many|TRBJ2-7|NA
CSARGLPSYEQYF
TGCAGTGCTAGAGGGTTGCCTTCCTACGAGCAGTACTTC
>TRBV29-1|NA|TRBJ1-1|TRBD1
CSVRGAGGKNTEAFF
TGCAGCGTCCGAGGGGCAGGGGGCAAGAACACTGAAGCTTTCTTT
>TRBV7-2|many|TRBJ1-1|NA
CASSPAAREAFF
TGTGCCAGCAGCCCAGCGGCGCGTGAAGCTTTCTTT
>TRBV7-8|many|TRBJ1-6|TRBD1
CASSLAGTGLGSPLHF
TGTGCCAGCAGCTTAGCGGGGACAGGGCTCGGGTCACCCCTCCACTTT
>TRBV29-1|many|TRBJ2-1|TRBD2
CSVPGLAVNEQFF
TGCAGCGTCCCGGGACTAGCGGTCAATGAGCAGTTCTTC
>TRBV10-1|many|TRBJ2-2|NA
CASSEQASNTGELFF
TGCGCCAGCAGTGAGCAGGCTTCGAACACCGGGGAGCTGTTTTTT
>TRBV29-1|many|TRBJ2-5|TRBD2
CSAASGSAETQYF
TGCAGCGCAGCCAGCGGGAGCGCAGAGACCCAGTACTTC
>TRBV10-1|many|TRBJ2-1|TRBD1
CASSAGQGAGDEQFF
TGCGCCAGCAGTGCGGGACAGGGGGCAGGGGATGAGCAGTTCTTC
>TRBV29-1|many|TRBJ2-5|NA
CSVVAHQETQYF
TGCAGCGTTGTAGCTCACCAAGAGACCCAGTACTTC
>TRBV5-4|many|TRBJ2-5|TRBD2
CASSLASGLGETQYF
TGTGCCAGCAGCTTGGCTAGCGGACTGGGTGAGACCCAGTACTTC
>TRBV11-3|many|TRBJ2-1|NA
CASSLGSLASEQFF
TGTGCCAGCAGCTTAGGCTCACTAGCTAGTGAGCAGTTCTTC
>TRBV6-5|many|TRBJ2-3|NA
CASRNNGDLAGDTQYF
TGTGCCAGCAGGAATAACGGAGACCTAGCTGGCGATACGCAGTATTTT
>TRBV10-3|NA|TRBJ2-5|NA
CASSLGGAAETQYF
TGTGCCAGCAGCCTTGGAGGCGCGGCGGAGACCCAGTACTTC
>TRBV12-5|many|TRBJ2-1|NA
CASGHPSEPYNEQFF
TGTGCTAGTGGCCACCCTAGCGAACCCTACAATGAGCAGTTCTTC
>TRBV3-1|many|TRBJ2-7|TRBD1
CASSQRTGRVVNEQYF
TGTGCCAGCAGCCAGCGGACAGGGAGAGTTGTAAACGAGCAGTACTTC
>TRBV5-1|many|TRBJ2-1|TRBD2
CASSVTSGGPYNEQFF
TGCGCCAGCAGCGTAACTAGCGGGGGACCCTACAATGAGCAGTTCTTC
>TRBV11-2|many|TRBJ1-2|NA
CASSPADRDYGYTF
TGTGCCAGCAGCCCCGCGGACCGAGACTATGGCTACACCTTC
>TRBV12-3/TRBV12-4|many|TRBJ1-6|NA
CASIDNSYNSPLHF
TGTGCCAGCATTGACAACTCCTATAATTCACCCCTCCACTTT
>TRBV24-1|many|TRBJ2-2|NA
CATSDSAKIGAGELFF
TGTGCCACCAGTGATTCGGCGAAAATAGGGGCCGGGGAGCTGTTTTTT
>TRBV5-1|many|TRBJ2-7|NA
CASSPELPSYEQYF
TGCGCCAGCAGCCCCGAACTACCTTCCTACGAGCAGTACTTC
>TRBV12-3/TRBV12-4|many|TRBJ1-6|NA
CASTPGQRNSPLHF
TGTGCCAGCACCCCGGGACAAAGGAATTCACCCCTCCACTTT
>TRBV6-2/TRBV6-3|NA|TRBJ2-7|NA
CASCYFGRQEFEQYF
TGTGCCAGCTGTTACTTTGGGAGACAGGAATTCGAGCAGTACTTC
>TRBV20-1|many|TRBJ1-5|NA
CSAIRGFGSQPQHF
TGCAGTGCTATTAGGGGCTTTGGAAGTCAGCCCCAGCATTTT
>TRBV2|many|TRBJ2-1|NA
CASSAEGDPPGDEQFF
TGTGCCAGCAGCGCCGAGGGGGACCCCCCAGGCGATGAGCAGTTCTTC
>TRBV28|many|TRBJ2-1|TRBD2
CASNPGLAPYNEQFF
TGTGCCAGCAACCCGGGACTAGCGCCATACAATGAGCAGTTCTTC
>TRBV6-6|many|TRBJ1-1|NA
CASSSQALNTEAFF
TGTGCCAGCAGTTCGCAGGCGCTGAACACTGAAGCTTTCTTT
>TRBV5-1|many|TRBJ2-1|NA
CASSLDPSLANEQFF
TGCGCCAGCAGCTTGGACCCCTCACTAGCAAATGAGCAGTTCTTC
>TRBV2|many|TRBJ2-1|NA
CASSTGPYEQFF
TGTGCCAGCAGTACAGGGCCCTATGAGCAGTTCTTC
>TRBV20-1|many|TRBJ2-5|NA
CSARDARDPRETQYF
TGCAGTGCTAGAGATGCCCGGGACCCCCGGGAGACCCAGTACTTC
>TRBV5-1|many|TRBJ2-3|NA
CASRRATDTQYF
TGCGCCAGCCGCAGGGCCACAGATACGCAGTATTTT
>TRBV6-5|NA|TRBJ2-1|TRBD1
CASSYRQGGEQFF
TGTGCCAGCAGTTATCGACAGGGCGGGGAGCAGTTCTTC
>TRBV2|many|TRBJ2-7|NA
CASRDTSYEQYF
TGTGCCAGCCGGGACACGTCCTACGAGCAGTACTTC
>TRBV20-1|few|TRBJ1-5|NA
CSARGQGRQPQHF
TGCAGTGCTAGAGGGCAGGGGAGGCAGCCCCAGCATTTT
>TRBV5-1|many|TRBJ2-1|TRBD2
CASRNDGRASYNEQFF
TGCGCCAGCAGAAATGACGGGAGGGCCTCCTACAATGAGCAGTTCTTC
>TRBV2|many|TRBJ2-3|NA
CASKSREGGTQYF
TGTGCCAGCAAGAGTCGGGAAGGAGGTACGCAGTATTTT
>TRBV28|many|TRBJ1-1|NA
CASTNPGRLNTEAFF
TGTGCCAGCACTAACCCGGGACGGCTGAACACTGAAGCTTTCTTT
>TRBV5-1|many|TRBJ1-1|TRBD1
CASSPRTGGDTEAFF
TGCGCCAGCAGCCCACGAACAGGGGGTGACACTGAAGCTTTCTTT
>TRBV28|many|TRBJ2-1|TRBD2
CASSLATSGNNNEQFF
TGTGCCAGCAGTTTAGCCACTAGCGGGAATAACAATGAGCAGTTCTTC
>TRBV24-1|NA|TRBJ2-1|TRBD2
CATSDPPREGNEQFF
TGTGCCACCAGTGACCCACCGAGGGAGGGCAATGAGCAGTTCTTC
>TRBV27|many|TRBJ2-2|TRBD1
CASSLRPDRGWAGELFF
TGTGCCAGCAGTTTAAGGCCGGACAGGGGATGGGCCGGGGAGCTGTTTTTT
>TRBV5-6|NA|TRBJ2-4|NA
CASSLPGYIQYF
TGTGCCAGCAGCTTGCCGGGGTACATTCAGTACTTC
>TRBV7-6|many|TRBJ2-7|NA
CASSQEGGGNWAAYEQYF
TGTGCCAGCAGCCAGGAGGGGGGAGGTAATTGGGCTGCCTACGAGCAGTACTTC
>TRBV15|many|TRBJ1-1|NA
CATSRTGNTEAFF
TGTGCCACCAGCAGGACAGGGAACACTGAAGCTTTCTTT
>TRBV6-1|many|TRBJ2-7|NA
CASSEAGSYEQYF
TGTGCCAGCAGTGAAGCGGGGTCCTACGAGCAGTACTTC
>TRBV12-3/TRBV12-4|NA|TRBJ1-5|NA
CASSLQDGQPQHF
TGTGCCAGCAGTTTACAGGATGGTCAGCCCCAGCATTTT
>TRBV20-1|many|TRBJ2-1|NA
CSAIGGPSYNEQFF
TGCAGTGCTATCGGCGGTCCTTCCTACAATGAGCAGTTCTTC